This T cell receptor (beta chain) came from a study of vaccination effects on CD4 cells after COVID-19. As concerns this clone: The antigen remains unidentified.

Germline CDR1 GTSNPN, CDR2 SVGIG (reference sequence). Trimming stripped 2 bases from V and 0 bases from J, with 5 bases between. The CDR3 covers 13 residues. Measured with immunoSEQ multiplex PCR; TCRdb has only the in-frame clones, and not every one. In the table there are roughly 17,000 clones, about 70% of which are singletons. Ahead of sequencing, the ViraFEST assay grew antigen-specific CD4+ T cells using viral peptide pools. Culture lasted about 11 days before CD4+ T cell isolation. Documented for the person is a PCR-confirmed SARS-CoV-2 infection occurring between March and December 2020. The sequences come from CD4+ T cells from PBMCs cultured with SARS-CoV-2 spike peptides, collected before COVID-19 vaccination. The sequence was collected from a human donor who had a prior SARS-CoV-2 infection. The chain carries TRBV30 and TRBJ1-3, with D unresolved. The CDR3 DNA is TGTGCCTGGAGTTCTTACTCTGGAAACACCATATATTTT. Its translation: CAWSSYSGNTIYF.